The TCR beta chain described here comes from a study of OX40 agonist ivuxolimab in advanced cancers. Clones were read by immunoSEQ multiplex PCR, and TCRdb kept only the in-frame ones, dropping some. The sample holds under 85,000 clones, roughly nine tenths seen once. V was clipped by 5 bases and J by 7 bases; unmatched bases: 5. Germline CDR1 and CDR2: PRHDT and FYEKMQ (reference sequence). The CDR3 sequence is 13 residues long. The V gene is TRBV13, the J gene TRBJ2-5, with 9 bases aligning to TRBD2. The clonotype originates from an adult with an advanced solid tumor such as melanoma, head and neck, liver or kidney cancer. The sample in question was CD4+ or CD8+ T cells sorted from blood, obtained in a trial of the OX40 agonist ivuxolimab. The CDR3 DNA follows: TGTGCCAGCAGCGGACTAGCGCGGAGGACCCAGTACTTC. It encodes CASSGLARRTQYF.